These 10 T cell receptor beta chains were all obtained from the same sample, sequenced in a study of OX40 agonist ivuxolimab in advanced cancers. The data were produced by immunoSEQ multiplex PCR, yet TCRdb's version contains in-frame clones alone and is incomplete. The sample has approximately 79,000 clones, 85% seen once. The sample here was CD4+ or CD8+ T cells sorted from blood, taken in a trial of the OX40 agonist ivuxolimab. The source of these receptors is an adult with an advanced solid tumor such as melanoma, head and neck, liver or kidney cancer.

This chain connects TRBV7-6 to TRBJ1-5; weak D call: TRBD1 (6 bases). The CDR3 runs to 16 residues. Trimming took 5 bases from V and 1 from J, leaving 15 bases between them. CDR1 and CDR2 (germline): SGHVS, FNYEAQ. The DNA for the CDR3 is TGTGCCAGCAGCGCCTTACAGGGTGCCAGCAATCAGCCCCAGCATTTT. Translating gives CASSALQGASNQPQHF.

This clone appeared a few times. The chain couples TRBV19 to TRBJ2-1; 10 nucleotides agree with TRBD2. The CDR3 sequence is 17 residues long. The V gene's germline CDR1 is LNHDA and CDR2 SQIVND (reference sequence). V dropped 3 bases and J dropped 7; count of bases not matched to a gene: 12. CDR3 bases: TGTGCCAGTAGTATCGGGACTCCTAGCGGGAGTAAGAATGAGCAGTTCTTC. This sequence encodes CASSIGTPSGSKNEQFF.

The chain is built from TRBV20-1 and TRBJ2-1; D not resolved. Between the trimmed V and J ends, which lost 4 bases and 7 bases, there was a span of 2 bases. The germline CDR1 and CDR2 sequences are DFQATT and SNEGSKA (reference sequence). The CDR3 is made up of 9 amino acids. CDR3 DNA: TGCAGTGCTACGAATGAGCAGTTCTTC. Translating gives CSATNEQFF.

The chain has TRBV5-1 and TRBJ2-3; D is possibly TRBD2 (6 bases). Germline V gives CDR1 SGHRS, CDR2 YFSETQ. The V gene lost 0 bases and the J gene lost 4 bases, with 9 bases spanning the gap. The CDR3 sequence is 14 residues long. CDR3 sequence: CASSLGLASDTQYF. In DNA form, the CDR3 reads TGCGCCAGCAGCTTGGGGCTAGCGTCAGATACGCAGTATTTT.

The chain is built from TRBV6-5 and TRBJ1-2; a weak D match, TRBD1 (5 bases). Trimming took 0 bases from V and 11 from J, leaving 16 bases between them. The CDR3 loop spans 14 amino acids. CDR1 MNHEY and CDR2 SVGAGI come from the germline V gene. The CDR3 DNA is TGTGCCAGCAGTTACTCACCGACAGTGGGGTGGTACACCTTC. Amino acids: CASSYSPTVGWYTF.

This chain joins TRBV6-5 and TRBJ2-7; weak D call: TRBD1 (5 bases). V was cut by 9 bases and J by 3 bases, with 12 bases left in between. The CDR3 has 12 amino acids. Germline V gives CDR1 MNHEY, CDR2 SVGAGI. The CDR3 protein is CASLDTLYEQYF. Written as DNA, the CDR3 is TGTGCCAGTTTGGACACTCTCTACGAGCAGTACTTC.

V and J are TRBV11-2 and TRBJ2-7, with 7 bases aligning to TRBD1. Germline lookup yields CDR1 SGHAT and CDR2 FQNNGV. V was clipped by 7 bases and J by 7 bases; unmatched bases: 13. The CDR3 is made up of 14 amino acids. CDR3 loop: CASTLTGKTGEQYF. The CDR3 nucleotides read TGTGCCAGCACCCTGACAGGGAAAACGGGTGAGCAGTACTTC.

This CDR3 reads CASTPYRGNTGELFF. The CDR3 region has the DNA TGTGCCAGCACCCCTTACAGGGGGAACACCGGGGAGCTGTTTTTT. The chain recombines TRBV2 with TRBJ2-2, with 7 bases that match TRBD1. V dropped 7 bases and J dropped 1; count of bases not matched to a gene: 6. The germline V gene has CDR1 SNHLY and CDR2 FYNNEI. The CDR3 is 15 amino acids.

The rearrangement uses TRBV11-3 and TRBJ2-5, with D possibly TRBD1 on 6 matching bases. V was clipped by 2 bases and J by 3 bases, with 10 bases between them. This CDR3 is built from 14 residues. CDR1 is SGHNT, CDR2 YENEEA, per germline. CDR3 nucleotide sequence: TGTGCCAGCAGCTTAAATTCAGGGGAAGAGACCCAGTACTTC. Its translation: CASSLNSGEETQYF.

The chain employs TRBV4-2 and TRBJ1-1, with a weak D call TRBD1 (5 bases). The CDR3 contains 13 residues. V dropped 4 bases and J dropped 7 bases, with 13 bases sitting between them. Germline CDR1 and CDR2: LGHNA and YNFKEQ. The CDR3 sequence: CASSRWGTGEAFF. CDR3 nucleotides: TGTGCCAGCAGCCGGTGGGGCACGGGTGAAGCTTTCTTT.